This TCR beta chain was profiled in a study of T cells after yellow fever vaccination (dated by TCRdb to the late 2010s). At the level of the whole study: The SMART-Seq v4 Ultra Low Input RNA kit was used to prepare libraries from fractions with low cell numbers. Bulk TCR alpha and beta repertoires were sequenced longitudinally to track T-cell clones before and after primary and booster YFV17D yellow fever vaccination. Blood was collected at multiple timepoints before and after primary and secondary immunization, and bulk PBMC replicates and cell subsets were isolated. The cohort comprised two healthy male donors, one aged 18 to 29 and one aged 30 to 40 years.

Trimming costs V 5 bases and J 1 base, and their ends lie 14 bases apart. Taken from cysteine to phenylalanine, the CDR3 has 14 residues. The retained sequence is limited to the CDR3, 42 bases, with the frame set at the first base. The germline V gene (reference sequence) specifies DFQATT as CDR1 and SNEGSKA as CDR2. This clonotype has at least ten counts. Its antigen is not yet known. No much larger clone exists at a distance of one base, and base qualities are not known. The treatment or condition label for this specimen denotes: live attenuated yellow fever vaccine strain. A standard Ficoll-Paque protocol was used to isolate PBMCs from peripheral blood. CD4 and CD8 T-cell fractions were isolated with Dynabeads CD4 and CD8 positive selection kits. RNA was extracted with TriZol from bulk PBMCs, CD4 and CD8 fractions, and dextramer-positive and dextramer-negative fractions. Points the paper makes about the study in general: Most clones expanded after primary vaccination were re-detected after the booster (approximately 95% of CD4 and 80% to 90% of CD8), suggesting broad memory maintenance. The secondary T-cell response was found to be weaker but faster than the primary response, with a peak reached on day 5 rather than on day 15. FACS-sorted repertoires could contain abundant contaminating clonotypes from the bulk population, so computational filtering was required. Because the study included only a couple of donors, the extent to which the findings can be generalized is limited. A small share of clonotypes was detected in both CD4 and CD8 compartments, with the overlap likely arising from convergent recombination.

The instrument given in TCRdb is Illumina NovaSeq 6000. TCR cDNA was synthesized by 5'RACE template switching, through which a universal primer site and unique molecular identifiers were introduced. Priming of cDNA synthesis was performed from both the TCR alpha and TCR beta constant segments. Two PCR steps were used to amplify libraries, with sample barcodes and sequencing adapters being added in the second step. Libraries were sequenced on Illumina HiSeq 2500 (2x100 bp) or NovaSeq (2x150 bp). The source study handled its data this way. MIGEC was used to demultiplex reads and collapse the reads into UMI consensus sequences, and MiXCR was used for V(D)J alignment. Vaccine-responding clonotypes were identified with edgeR using replicate PBMC samples, with FDR below 0.01 and a log2 fold change above 5 up to day 15 being required. Each bulk clonotype received a CD4 or CD8 identity based on whether the sequenced CD4 or CD8 repertoire contained that clonotype at higher abundance. TCRdb handled the public reads itself, with Q25 trimming in fastp and clone calling in MiXCR, and kept productive beta chains. Rows with one shared CDR3 protein collapse into an entry with the most common genes and DNA. TCRdb's processing, not the authors', yielded these V and J calls. Within this sample are about 200,000 distinct CDR3 sequences, with around 3.1% of them counted one time only. 3.2% of the sample goes to the ten largest clones.

The TCR sequence derives from a man aged 18 to 35 who received the YFV17D yellow fever vaccine. The chain is assembled from TRBV20-1 and TRBJ1-2, and possibly TRBD1, on 5 matching bases. Source: CD4+ T cells sorted from PBMCs, taken 10 days after the yellow fever booster vaccination. The DNA reads as follows: TGCAGTGCTCCAAGCGGGACGGTTAACTATGGCTACACCTTC. Its protein is CSAPSGTVNYGYTF.